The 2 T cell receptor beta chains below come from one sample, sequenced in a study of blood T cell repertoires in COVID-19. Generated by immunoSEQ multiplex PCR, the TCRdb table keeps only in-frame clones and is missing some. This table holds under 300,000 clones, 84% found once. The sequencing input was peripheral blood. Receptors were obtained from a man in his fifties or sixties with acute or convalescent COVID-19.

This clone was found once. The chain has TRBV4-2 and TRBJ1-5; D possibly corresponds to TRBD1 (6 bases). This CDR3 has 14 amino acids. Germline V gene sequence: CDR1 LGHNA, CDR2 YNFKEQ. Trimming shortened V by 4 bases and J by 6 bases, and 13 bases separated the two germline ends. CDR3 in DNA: TGTGCCAGCAGCCCCTCGAGGGGGTCTCAGCCCCAGCATTTT. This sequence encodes CASSPSRGSQPQHF.

The CDR3 DNA reads TGTGCCAGCAGCGTCAGCGGGGTGAACACCGGGGAGCTGTTTTTT. Its protein product is CASSVSGVNTGELFF. The chain couples TRBV9 to TRBJ2-2; 7 nucleotides agree with TRBD2. This CDR3 is 15 amino acids long. V shed 2 bases, J shed 1 base, and the junction held 2 bases outside the gene matches. CDR1 is SGDLS and CDR2 is YYNGEE in the germline V gene.